These 26 T cell receptor beta chains share one sample of origin, sequenced in a study of blood T cell repertoires in COVID-19. Assay used: immunoSEQ multiplex PCR; TCRdb lists only in-frame clones, some missing. This table holds 190,000 or so clones, 85% to 90% found once. Specimen: peripheral blood. The receptor set was obtained from a woman in her thirties with active or convalescent COVID-19.

This clone was recorded once. This chain uses TRBV7-9 with TRBJ2-2; 9 bases match TRBD1. The CDR3 spans 16 residues. J lost 3 bases, V lost 4 bases, and 6 bases had no gene match. Germline lookup yields CDR1 SEHNR and CDR2 FQNEAQ (reference sequence). CDR3 in DNA: TGTGCCAGCAGCTCCCCCGGGACAGGGTACACCGGGGAGCTGTTTTTT. Translated, it gives CASSSPGTGYTGELFF.

The rearrangement links TRBV7-2 to TRBJ1-1; no clear D gene. V lost 5 bases to trimming and J lost 11 bases, with 18 bases between them. The CDR3 spans 13 residues. Germline V gene data show CDR1 as SGHTA and CDR2 as FQGNSA. CDR3 sequence (DNA): TGTGCCAGCAGCCCCGACTACGGCCAAGGGGCTTTCTTT. This codes for CASSPDYGQGAFF.

CDR3 region: CASIKRENTGELFF. In nucleotides, the CDR3 is TGTGCCAGCATTAAGCGGGAAAACACCGGGGAGCTGTTTTTT. This chain links TRBV6-5 with TRBJ2-2, with 7 bases identical to TRBD2. This CDR3 spans 14 amino acids. Trimming took 7 bases from V and 2 from J; bases not matched to a gene: 4. Germline V gene sequence: CDR1 MNHEY, CDR2 SVGAGI.

V and J are TRBV5-6 and TRBJ1-2; D may be TRBD1 (6 bases). Germline assignment: CDR1 SGHDT and CDR2 YYEEEE. The CDR3 length is 15 residues. Deletions cut 0 bases from V and 10 bases from J, with 19 bases between. The CDR3 nucleotides read TGTGCCAGCAGCTTGGGTACAGGGCCTTATAAGTCCTACACCTTC. Its translation is CASSLGTGPYKSYTF. Looking up the rest from reference TRBV5-6 and TRBJ1-2 gives the full variable domain: DAGVTQSPTHLIKTRGQQVTLRCSPKSGHDTVSWYQQALGQGPQFIFQYYEEEERQRGNFPDRFSGHQFPNYSSELNVNALLLGDSALYLCASSLGTGPYKSYTFGSGTRLTVV.

This clone was seen only once. The chain carries TRBV7-9 and TRBJ2-5, with unresolved D. Germline V gene lookup returns CDR1 SEHNR and CDR2 FQNEAQ (reference sequence). The CDR3 extends over 14 amino acids. V lost 1 base and J lost 2, with 8 bases in between. The CDR3 protein is CASSLDTQQETQYF. CDR3 in DNA: TGTGCCAGCAGCTTAGATACACAGCAAGAGACCCAGTACTTC. The full variable domain, with the rest looked up from reference TRBV7-9 and TRBJ2-5, is DTGVSQNPRHKITKRGQNVTFRCDPISEHNRLYWYRQTLGQGPEFLTYFQNEAQLEKSRLLSDRFSAERPKGSFSTLEIQRTEQGDSAMYLCASSLDTQQETQYFGPGTRLLVL.

This chain's CDR3 is CASRTGGSYEQYF. Written as DNA, the CDR3 is TGTGCCAGCCGGACAGGGGGATCCTACGAGCAGTACTTC. The chain links TRBV5-8 to TRBJ2-7, with TRBD1 matching 10 bases. Unmatched junction bases numbered 2, after V lost 7 bases and J lost 1 base. The germline CDR1 and CDR2 sequences are SGHTS and YDEGEE. CDR3 length: 13 amino acids. Full variable domain (outside the CDR3, taken from reference TRBV5-8 and TRBJ2-7): EAGVTQSPTHLIKTRGQQATLRCSPISGHTSVYWYQQALGLGLQFLLWYDEGEERNRGNFPPRFSGRQFPNYSSELNVNALELEDSALYLCASRTGGSYEQYFGPGTRLTVT.

The gene calls are TRBV3-1 (or the pseudogene TRBV3-2) and TRBJ1-4, with D maybe TRBD1 (5 bases). This CDR3 contains 13 residues. Trimming left V 0 bases short and J 12 bases short, with 11 bases between. CDR1 LGHDT and CDR2 YNNKEL come from the germline V gene (reference sequence). CDR3: CASSQEIGEELFF. In DNA form, the CDR3 reads TGTGCCAGCAGCCAAGAGATAGGGGAGGAACTGTTTTTT.

The V gene is TRBV9, the J gene TRBJ1-4, with 9 bases lining up with TRBD1. Germline-derived CDR1 and CDR2 are SGDLS and YYNGEE. V was pared by 4 bases and J by 0 bases, with 10 bases of the junction left unmatched. The CDR3 length is 18 residues. Here the CDR3 DNA reads TGTGCCAGCAGCTTGTCGACAGGGGGTCCCTCAACTAATGAAAAACTGTTTTTT. As protein: CASSLSTGGPSTNEKLFF.

The rearrangement uses TRBV4-2 and TRBJ1-1; 7 nucleotides align to TRBD1. V shed 1 base, J shed 1 base, and the junction held 3 bases outside the gene matches. CDR1 is LGHNA, CDR2 YNFKEQ, per germline. The CDR3 extends over 15 amino acids. The CDR3 loop reads CASSQAGTANTEAFF. CDR3 DNA: TGTGCCAGCAGCCAAGCCGGGACAGCGAACACTGAAGCTTTCTTT.

The chain carries TRBV11-3 and TRBJ2-7, with a weak D call TRBD2 (5 bases). Germline V CDR1 and CDR2: SGHNT, YENEEA. The CDR3 loop spans 14 amino acids. The ends were cut back, 3 bases at V and 3 bases at J, with 12 bases in the middle. This CDR3 reads CASSFAGLGYEQYF. CDR3 in DNA: TGTGCCAGCAGCTTCGCAGGACTGGGCTACGAGCAGTACTTC.

The chain uses TRBV5-5 and TRBJ1-4; 8 nucleotides line up with TRBD1. V gave up 7 bases and J gave up 11 bases; unmatched junction bases: 10. Germline CDR1 SGHKS, CDR2 YYEKEE (reference sequence). This CDR3 spans 13 amino acids. The CDR3 loop reads CASGQAGGRKLFF. CDR3 in DNA: TGTGCCAGCGGCCAGGCAGGGGGCCGGAAACTGTTTTTT.

The chain joins TRBV2 to TRBJ2-1; tentative D call: TRBD2 (6 bases). Trimming stripped 6 bases from V and 6 bases from J, with 12 bases between. The CDR3 totals 13 residues. Germline CDR1 reads SNHLY; CDR2 reads FYNNEI. CDR3 DNA sequence: TGTGCCAGCAGGACCCAGGGAGGCAATGAGCAGTTCTTC. It codes for CASRTQGGNEQFF.

The J gene is TRBJ2-1, the V gene TRBV15, with D perhaps TRBD2 (6 bases). V lost 9 bases and J lost 4, with 22 bases in between. Per germline, CDR1 LNHNV and CDR2 YYDKDF (reference sequence). The CDR3 runs to 16 residues. CDR3 residues: CATTGKRAASYNEQFF. The CDR3 DNA reads as TGTGCCACGACCGGGAAGCGGGCAGCCTCTTACAATGAGCAGTTCTTC. Together with reference TRBV15 and TRBJ2-1, the CDR3 gives the full variable domain: DAMVIQNPRYQVTQFGKPVTLSCSQTLNHNVMYWYQQKSSQAPKLLFHYYDKDFNNEADTPDNFQSRRPNTSFCFLDIRSPGLGDTAMYLCATTGKRAASYNEQFFGPGTRLTVL.

This clone is a singleton in its sample. The chain employs TRBV7-6 and TRBJ1-1, with a possible D match to TRBD1 (6 bases). Looked up from germline, CDR1 is SGHVS and CDR2 is FNYEAQ. This CDR3 spans 15 amino acids. The germline V and J ends were trimmed by 1 base and 5 bases, with 14 bases remaining between them. The chain's CDR3 is CASSLGFDRPTEAFF. The CDR3 DNA is TGTGCCAGCAGCTTAGGATTTGACAGGCCGACTGAAGCTTTCTTT. Looking up the rest from reference TRBV7-6 and TRBJ1-1 gives the full variable domain: GAGVSQSPRYKVTKRGQDVALRCDPISGHVSLYWYRQALGQGPEFLTYFNYEAQQDKSGLPNDRFSAERPEGSISTLTIQRTEQRDSAMYRCASSLGFDRPTEAFFGQGTRLTVV.

This clone appeared a single time. The CDR3 DNA reads TGTGCCAGTACCACCCGGGGTCTATTTTTACCCCTCCACTTT. Amino acid sequence: CASTTRGLFLPLHF. The chain carries TRBV19 and TRBJ1-6; D is uncertain. Trimming cost V 7 bases and J 12 bases, with 19 bases left between them. CDR3 length: 14 residues. In germline, CDR1 is LNHDA, CDR2 SQIVND (reference sequence). The complete variable domain, with remaining parts taken from reference TRBV19 and TRBJ1-6, reads DGGITQSPKYLFRKEGQNVTLSCEQNLNHDAMYWYRQDPGQGLRLIYYSQIVNDFQKGDIAEGYSVSREKKESFPLTVTSAQKNPTAFYLCASTTRGLFLPLHFGNGTRLTVT.

This clone appeared a single time. The rearrangement joins TRBV6-5 to TRBJ1-1, with D perhaps matching TRBD1 (6 bases). The CDR3 has 13 residues. Looked up from germline, CDR1 is MNHEY and CDR2 is SVGAGI. Trimming took 6 bases from V and 9 from J, leaving 17 bases between them. The CDR3 DNA reads as TGTGCCAGCAGAACTACCGGCAGGGGCCAAGCTTTCTTT. It is translated as CASRTTGRGQAFF.

V gene TRBV6-5 combines with J gene TRBJ1-5; 8 bases are shared with TRBD1. Unmatched junction bases numbered 7, after V lost 6 bases and J lost 6 bases. The germline V gene has CDR1 MNHEY and CDR2 SVGAGI. The CDR3 totals 14 residues. CDR3 DNA sequence: TGTGCCAGCAGCGCCGACAGGGGTGTTCAGCCCCAGCATTTT. Its translation is CASSADRGVQPQHF.

The CDR3: CASTLLAGGYNEQFF. CDR3 sequence (DNA): TGTGCCAGCACGCTACTAGCGGGAGGGTACAATGAGCAGTTCTTC. This sequence joins TRBV9 and TRBJ2-1; 13 positions agree with TRBD2. The trim removed 6 bases at V and 4 bases at J, leaving 4 bases unmatched. The CDR3 runs to 15 residues. Per the germline V gene, CDR1 is SGDLS and CDR2 is YYNGEE.

V is TRBV19 and J is TRBJ1-5, with unresolved D. The CDR3 extends over 15 amino acids. The V gene's germline CDR1 is LNHDA and CDR2 SQIVND (reference sequence). The CDR3: CAGGRATRGNQPQHF. CDR3 nucleotides: TGTGCGGGAGGGAGGGCCACCCGGGGCAATCAGCCCCAGCATTTT.

V usage is TRBV6-6 and J usage is TRBJ1-4; D is perhaps TRBD1 (6 bases). Germline V lookup: CDR1 MNHNY, CDR2 SVGAGI (reference sequence). This CDR3 has 15 residues. Trimming removed 6 bases at V and 7 bases at J, with 18 bases between. The CDR3 bases are TGTGCCAGCAGCCCGCCAGGGGCAAGGAGTGAAAAACTGTTTTTT. It codes for CASSPPGARSEKLFF.

The chain recombines TRBV2 with TRBJ1-6; TRBD1 might be the D (5 bases). Per the germline V gene, CDR1 is SNHLY and CDR2 is FYNNEI. V lost 1 base to trimming and J lost 8 bases, with 12 bases between them. The CDR3 runs to 15 residues. The CDR3 sequence: CASSEVQGRDSPLHF. In nucleotides, the CDR3 is TGTGCCAGCAGTGAAGTTCAGGGTAGGGATTCACCCCTCCACTTT.

The chain recombines TRBV5-8 with TRBJ2-7; 10 bases match TRBD1. The CDR3 sequence is 16 residues long. The V segment lost 4 bases and the J segment 4 bases; nucleotides outside the gene matches: 11. Germline V gene data show CDR1 as SGHTS and CDR2 as YDEGEE. The CDR3 reads CASSLIMGQGIYEQYF. Written as DNA, the CDR3 is TGTGCCAGCAGCCTGATAATGGGACAGGGGATATACGAGCAGTACTTC.

This sequence joins TRBV5-4 and TRBJ1-2; the match to TRBD1 covers 8 bases. The CDR3 runs to 14 residues. V dropped 4 bases and J dropped 7; count of bases not matched to a gene: 9. Germline V gene data show CDR1 as SGHNT and CDR2 as YYREEE (reference sequence). This CDR3 is CASSGTGTGTGYTF. CDR3 coding DNA: TGTGCCAGCAGCGGCACCGGGACAGGCACTGGCTACACCTTC. Based on the CDR3 plus reference TRBV5-4 and TRBJ1-2, the full variable domain is ETGVTQSPTHLIKTRGQQVTLRCSSQSGHNTVSWYQQALGQGPQFIFQYYREEENGRGNFPPRFSGLQFPNYSSELNVNALELDDSALYLCASSGTGTGTGYTFGSGTRLTVV.

The CDR3 spells CASKIQGYTEAFF. CDR3 nucleotide sequence: TGTGCCAGCAAGATACAGGGATACACTGAAGCTTTCTTT. V usage is TRBV27 and J usage is TRBJ1-1; weak D call: TRBD1 (6 bases). The CDR3 has 13 residues. V lost 7 bases and J 3 bases, leaving 12 bases between the germline ends. CDR1 and CDR2 (germline): MNHEY, SMNVEV (reference sequence).

This chain links TRBV30 with TRBJ1-5; D possibly corresponds to TRBD1 (6 bases). The V gene lost 2 bases and the J gene lost 6 bases, with 14 bases spanning the gap. CDR1 and CDR2 from the germline V gene are GTSNPN and SVGIG (reference sequence). The CDR3 totals 14 residues. This CDR3 reads CAWSIAAQGQPQHF. The CDR3 DNA reads TGTGCCTGGAGTATAGCCGCACAGGGTCAGCCCCAGCATTTT.

J is TRBJ2-1 and V is TRBV19, with 8 bases aligning to TRBD1. Looked up from germline, CDR1 is LNHDA and CDR2 is SQIVND (reference sequence). J gave up 6 bases and V 1 base, and 5 bases lay outside the gene matches. The CDR3 is made up of 15 amino acids. CDR3 nucleotide sequence: TGTGCCAGTAGTATAGGGAGGACAGGGTTCAATGAGCAGTTCTTC. This sequence encodes CASSIGRTGFNEQFF.